These 16 T cell receptor beta chains came from one sample sequenced in a study of CD8+ T cells in alopecia areata (dated 2018 in TCRdb). Receptor amplification or capture employed the immunoSEQ multiplex PCR assay. For TCR sequencing, RNA was extracted from every sample and reverse transcribed into cDNA to serve as template. The table was pulled from immuneACCESS by TCRdb, which kept in-frame rearrangements only. Such tables lose some clones; where checked, under half of the loss comes from unresolved V genes, and the rest has no known cause. The sample table shows roughly 120,000 clones, and about two fifths are seen once. The ten top clones hold 3% to 3.5% of the sample. Sequenced: CD4+ T cells sorted from blood. The receptors stem from a human donor with alopecia areata.

This chain joins TRBV21-1 and TRBJ2-5. TRBV21-1 is noted as a pseudogene. The CDR3 runs 13 residues. CDR3 residues: CASTKRRQETQYF. Written as DNA, the CDR3 is TGTGCCAGCACCAAAAGACGACAAGAGACCCAGTACTTC.

This clone was counted a few times. V and J are TRBV19 and TRBJ2-2; D tentatively reads TRBD1 or TRBD2 (5 bases each). The V end was cut by 4 bases, the J end by 2 bases, with 11 bases between. This CDR3 has 15 residues. Per the germline V gene, CDR1 is LNHDA and CDR2 is SQIVND (reference sequence). CDR3 bases: TGTGCCAGTAGTAACCCCGGGACCAACACCGGGGAGCTGTTTTTT. Residues: CASSNPGTNTGELFF.

This chain joins TRBV29-1 and TRBJ2-3; TRBD2 agrees at 10 bases. Germline V gives CDR1 SQVTM, CDR2 ANQGSEA. This CDR3 comprises 16 residues. J lost 3 bases, V lost 2 bases, and 8 bases had no gene match. CDR3 residues: CSVERLAGAWTDTQYF. CDR3 DNA: TGCAGCGTTGAACGCCTAGCGGGAGCATGGACAGATACGCAGTATTTT.

The V call is TRBV7-9, the J call TRBJ1-2; D possibly corresponds to TRBD1 (6 bases). This CDR3 has 11 residues. Germline assignment: CDR1 SEHNR and CDR2 FQNEAQ (reference sequence). The V end was cut by 4 bases, the J end by 8 bases, with 8 bases between. The CDR3 region is CASSSGAGYTF. Here the CDR3 DNA reads TGTGCCAGCAGCTCAGGGGCCGGCTACACCTTC.

This clone appeared a few times. V usage is TRBV2 and J usage is TRBJ1-2; D gene ambiguous. CDR1 and CDR2 from the germline V gene are SNHLY and FYNNEI. V lost 8 bases, J lost 5 bases, and 12 bases lay in between. CDR3 size: 12 residues. Written as DNA, the CDR3 is TGTGCCAGCGAACGTTGGGGTTATGGCTACACCTTC. As protein: CASERWGYGYTF. The full variable domain, rest sourced from reference TRBV2 and TRBJ1-2, is EPEVTQTPSHQVTQMGQEVILRCVPISNHLYFYWYRQILGQKVEFLVSFYNNEISEKSEIFDDQFSVERPDGSNFTLKIRSTKLEDSAMYFCASERWGYGYTFGSGTRLTVV.

The sample holds a few counts of this clone. The chain carries TRBV28 and TRBJ1-2, with 7 bases matching TRBD1. CDR1 and CDR2 (germline): MDHEN, SYDVKM. The junction had 10 bases not matched to a gene; V was cut back by 8 bases and J by 7 bases. This CDR3 is built from 13 residues. CDR3 DNA: TGTGCCAGCCGGAGGGACAGAGTGGTTGGCTACACCTTC. Translating gives CASRRDRVVGYTF.

This chain links TRBV4-3 with TRBJ2-6; D is uncertain. Trimming took 3 bases from V and 0 from J, leaving 9 bases between them. The CDR3 sequence is 16 residues long. Per the germline V gene, CDR1 is LGHNA and CDR2 is YSLEER. The CDR3: CASSQSPSSGANVLTF. In DNA, the CDR3 is TGCGCCAGCAGCCAGAGTCCCAGCTCTGGGGCCAACGTCCTGACTTTC.

This clone was seen once. The rearrangement joins TRBV30 to TRBJ2-1; TRBD2 matches at 8 bases. The CDR3 sequence is 14 residues long. Germline loops: CDR1 GTSNPN, CDR2 SVGIG (reference sequence). The V segment lost 5 bases and the J segment 9 bases; nucleotides outside the gene matches: 12. The CDR3 is CAWSGTSRIGEQFF. The DNA for the CDR3 is TGTGCCTGGTCCGGGACTAGTAGAATAGGTGAGCAGTTCTTC.

The J gene is TRBJ1-2, the V gene TRBV29-1; D is perhaps TRBD1 (5 bases). The CDR3 is 13 amino acids. Deletions cut 6 bases from V and 4 bases from J, with 15 bases between. Germline CDR1 and CDR2: SQVTM and ANQGSEA. The CDR3 spells CSVGRLLSYGYTF. The DNA of the CDR3 is TGCAGCGTGGGGCGGCTCCTCTCCTATGGCTACACCTTC.

The chain uses TRBV4-3 and TRBJ1-1, with a tentative D call TRBD1 (6 bases). Trimming took 2 bases from V and 4 from J, leaving 8 bases between them. CDR3 length: 13 residues. Germline CDR1 is LGHNA and CDR2 is YSLEER. For the CDR3, the DNA is TGCGCCAGCAGCCAAACAGGGAGCACTGAAGCTTTCTTT. Translated: CASSQTGSTEAFF.

In its sample, this clone was seen a few times. The rearrangement joins TRBV19 to TRBJ1-1; D is unresolved. There are 14 residues in the CDR3. V lost 3 bases to trimming and J lost 0 bases, with 8 bases between them. The germline V gene encodes CDR1 LNHDA and CDR2 SQIVND (reference sequence). CDR3 nucleotides: TGTGCCAGTAGTATCGGGAGTTTGAACACTGAAGCTTTCTTT. Protein: CASSIGSLNTEAFF.

This clone was detected only a few times. V and J are TRBV10-3 and TRBJ2-7, with D possibly matching TRBD1 (5 bases). Germline lookup yields CDR1 ENHRY and CDR2 SYGVKD. The V end was cut by 5 bases, the J end by 6 bases, with 11 bases between. The CDR3 is 12 amino acids. As DNA, the CDR3 is TGTGCCATCAGTCTGACAGTCAGCGAGCAGTACTTC. Protein: CAISLTVSEQYF.

V is TRBV30 and J is TRBJ1-2; D is ambiguous. The germline V gene has CDR1 GTSNPN and CDR2 SVGIG (reference sequence). This CDR3 comprises 14 residues. V was cut by 0 bases and J by 0 bases, with 8 bases left in between. The CDR3 nucleotides are TGTGCCTGGAGTGTACCGTTGACTAACTATGGCTACACCTTC. Its translation is CAWSVPLTNYGYTF.

This clone was counted between two and nine times. The V and J genes are TRBV4-1 and TRBJ2-6, with D possibly matching TRBD1 (6 bases). Looked up from germline, CDR1 is MGHRA and CDR2 is YSYEKL. V dropped 4 bases and J dropped 0 bases, with 10 bases sitting between them. The CDR3 contains 16 residues. In nucleotides, the CDR3 is TGCGCCAGCAGCCCCAGGACAGTCTCTGGGGCCAACGTCCTGACTTTC. Protein sequence: CASSPRTVSGANVLTF.

This clone was counted a few times. In DNA, the CDR3 is TGTGCCTGGAGCCCCCCTGGGACTAGCGGAAATGGGGGGTTCTTC. It yields the protein CAWSPPGTSGNGGFF. The V gene is TRBV30, the J gene TRBJ2-1; the match to TRBD2 covers 11 bases. There are 15 residues in the CDR3. J lost 15 bases, V lost 3 bases, and 16 bases had no gene match. Germline V lookup: CDR1 GTSNPN, CDR2 SVGIG (reference sequence).

This clone was detected a few times. The chain combines TRBV9 with TRBJ2-1, with D unresolved. V was cut by 2 bases and J by 0 bases, with 9 bases left in between. This CDR3 region has 15 residues. The germline CDR1 and CDR2 sequences are SGDLS and YYNGEE. In DNA, the CDR3 is TGTGCCAGCAGCGTTGGTAGGAGCTCCTACAATGAGCAGTTCTTC. Its translation is CASSVGRSSYNEQFF.